This T cell receptor beta chain was sequenced in a study of blood T cell repertoires in COVID-19. Generated by immunoSEQ multiplex PCR, the TCRdb table keeps only in-frame clones and is missing some. The top ten hold around 10% of the sample, which has about 180,000 clones, about 85% seen once. Deletions cut 3 bases from V and 5 bases from J, with 7 bases between. Germline V gives CDR1 SGHDN, CDR2 FVKESK. The CDR3 has 13 amino acids. V usage is TRBV14 and J usage is TRBJ1-4; D is undetermined. Sequencing input: peripheral blood. The clonotype was recovered from a woman aged 80 or over with acute or convalescent COVID-19. As DNA, the CDR3 is TGTGCCAGCAGCCAGGGCTGGAATGAAAAACTGTTTTTT. Translation: CASSQGWNEKLFF.